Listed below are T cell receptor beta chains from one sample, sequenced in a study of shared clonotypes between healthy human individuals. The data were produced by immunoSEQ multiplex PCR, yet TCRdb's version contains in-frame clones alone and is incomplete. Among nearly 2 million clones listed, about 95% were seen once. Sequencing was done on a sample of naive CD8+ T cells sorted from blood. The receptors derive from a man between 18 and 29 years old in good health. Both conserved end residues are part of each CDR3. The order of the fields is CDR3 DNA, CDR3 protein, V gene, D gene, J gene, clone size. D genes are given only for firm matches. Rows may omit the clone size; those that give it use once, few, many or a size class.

CDR3 DNA: TGTGCCAGCAGTTGGGCTAGCGGGGAGTATACGCAGTATTTT
CDR3 protein: CASSWASGEYTQYF
V gene: TRBV27
D gene: TRBD2
J gene: TRBJ2-3
clone size: .

CDR3 DNA: TGTGCCAGCAGCTACTCGGGACAGACCTACGAGCAGTACTTC
CDR3 protein: CASSYSGQTYEQYF
V gene: TRBV7-9
D gene: TRBD1
J gene: TRBJ2-7
clone size: .

CDR3 DNA: TGTGCTAGCAGCTTATCCTCGGGAACAGGGGTGAGAGAGACCCAGTACTTC
CDR3 protein: CASSLSSGTGVRETQYF
V gene: TRBV7-7
D gene: TRBD1
J gene: TRBJ2-5
clone size: .

CDR3 DNA: TGTGCCAGCAGCTTGGACAGGGGCCCCTACGAGCAGTACTTC
CDR3 protein: CASSLDRGPYEQYF
V gene: TRBV5-6
D gene: TRBD1
J gene: TRBJ2-7
clone size: .

CDR3 DNA: TGTGCCAGCAGCCCACTAATGCGCGCCCTGAACACCGGGGAGCTGTTTTTT
CDR3 protein: CASSPLMRALNTGELFF
V gene: TRBV7-3
D gene: .
J gene: TRBJ2-2
clone size: .

CDR3 DNA: TGTGCCAGCAGTTACTCGGACGGGACGAACACTGAAGCTTTCTTT
CDR3 protein: CASSYSDGTNTEAFF
V gene: TRBV6-5
D gene: .
J gene: TRBJ1-1
clone size: .

CDR3 DNA: TGTGCCAGCAGTCTGGGACAGGGCCACGGGGAGCTGTTTTTT
CDR3 protein: CASSLGQGHGELFF
V gene: TRBV27
D gene: TRBD1
J gene: TRBJ2-2
clone size: .

CDR3 DNA: TGTGCCAGCAGTTCCTCCGGGACCTCCCCCACTGAGCAGTACTTC
CDR3 protein: CASSSSGTSPTEQYF
V gene: TRBV6-5
D gene: .
J gene: TRBJ2-7
clone size: .

CDR3 DNA: TGCGCCAGCAGTGACTCAAGGACAGGCGGTTTGGAAAAACTGTTTTTT
CDR3 protein: CASSDSRTGGLEKLFF
V gene: TRBV10-2
D gene: TRBD1
J gene: TRBJ1-4
clone size: .

CDR3 DNA: TGTGCCTGGAGTTACAGGGAGGAATACGTATCTTCACCCCTCCACTTT
CDR3 protein: CAWSYREEYVSSPLHF
V gene: TRBV30
D gene: .
J gene: TRBJ1-6
clone size: .

CDR3 DNA: TGTGCCAGCAGCTTAGGGTTACAGGCGGACGAGCAGTACTTC
CDR3 protein: CASSLGLQADEQYF
V gene: TRBV13
D gene: .
J gene: TRBJ2-7
clone size: .

CDR3 DNA: TGTGCCAGCACCAACACCGGGGAGCTGTTTTTT
CDR3 protein: CASTNTGELFF
V gene: TRBV7-6
D gene: .
J gene: TRBJ2-2
clone size: .

CDR3 DNA: TGTGCCAGCAGCGACGGGACAGGGGGCTCCTATGGCTACACCTTC
CDR3 protein: CASSDGTGGSYGYTF
V gene: TRBV9
D gene: TRBD1
J gene: TRBJ1-2
clone size: .

CDR3 DNA: TGTGCCAGCAGCTACAGGGGGACCTACGAGCAGTACTTC
CDR3 protein: CASSYRGTYEQYF
V gene: TRBV11-2
D gene: TRBD1
J gene: TRBJ2-7
clone size: .

CDR3 DNA: TGTGCCTGTCCGGACCTTTTTAACTATGGCTACACCTTC
CDR3 protein: CACPDLFNYGYTF
V gene: TRBV30
D gene: .
J gene: TRBJ1-2
clone size: .

CDR3 DNA: TGTGCCAGCAGTTACCGAGCGCCGCCCCCGGGGTACGAGCAGTACTTC
CDR3 protein: CASSYRAPPPGYEQYF
V gene: TRBV6-6
D gene: .
J gene: TRBJ2-7
clone size: once

CDR3 DNA: TGTGCCAGCAGTTTCAGGGATAGCAATCAGCCCCAGCATTTT
CDR3 protein: CASSFRDSNQPQHF
V gene: TRBV27
D gene: .
J gene: TRBJ1-5
clone size: .

CDR3 DNA: TGTGCCAGCAGCTTTCAGGGTGGCACTGAAGCTTTCTTT
CDR3 protein: CASSFQGGTEAFF
V gene: TRBV5-4
D gene: .
J gene: TRBJ1-1
clone size: .

CDR3 DNA: TGTGCCAGCAGCCCTGGGAGTTCAGGCCCCGAGCAGTACTTC
CDR3 protein: CASSPGSSGPEQYF
V gene: TRBV9
D gene: .
J gene: TRBJ2-7
clone size: .

CDR3 DNA: TGTGCCAGCAGCTTAGACCGTTCGGGAGGAACCGGGGAGCTGTTTTTT
CDR3 protein: CASSLDRSGGTGELFF
V gene: TRBV7-2
D gene: TRBD2
J gene: TRBJ2-2
clone size: once

CDR3 DNA: TGTGCCAGCGGGACATACGAGCAGTACTTC
CDR3 protein: CASGTYEQYF
V gene: TRBV6-6
D gene: .
J gene: TRBJ2-7
clone size: once

CDR3 DNA: TGTGCCAGCAGTTCGCTCGAGACAGCGGATGGCTACACCTTC
CDR3 protein: CASSSLETADGYTF
V gene: TRBV6-5
D gene: .
J gene: TRBJ1-2
clone size: .

CDR3 DNA: TGTGCCAGCAGTGAATTCGGGTTAGCGGGAGCCCACGAGCAGTACTTC
CDR3 protein: CASSEFGLAGAHEQYF
V gene: TRBV6-1
D gene: TRBD2
J gene: TRBJ2-7
clone size: .

CDR3 DNA: TGTGCCAGCAGTCCGACCGGGACTTTTGGGGCCAATGAGCAGTTCTTC
CDR3 protein: CASSPTGTFGANEQFF
V gene: TRBV27
D gene: .
J gene: TRBJ2-1
clone size: many

CDR3 DNA: TGTGCCAGCAGTGAGTCAGGGAGGGCCCGAACTGAAGCTTTCTTT
CDR3 protein: CASSESGRARTEAFF
V gene: TRBV6-1
D gene: .
J gene: TRBJ1-1
clone size: .

CDR3 DNA: TGCGCCAGCAGCTTACAGGGGGCCCCACACACTGAAGCTTTCTTT
CDR3 protein: CASSLQGAPHTEAFF
V gene: TRBV5-1
D gene: TRBD1
J gene: TRBJ1-1
clone size: .

CDR3 DNA: TGTGCCAGCAGCCGGACCTTTCTCTCCTACAATGAGCAGTTCTTC
CDR3 protein: CASSRTFLSYNEQFF
V gene: TRBV7-9
D gene: .
J gene: TRBJ2-1
clone size: .

CDR3 DNA: TGTGCCAGCAGCGTGACTAGCGGGAGCTCCTACGAGCAGTACTTC
CDR3 protein: CASSVTSGSSYEQYF
V gene: TRBV5-5
D gene: TRBD2
J gene: TRBJ2-7
clone size: .

CDR3 DNA: TGTGCCAGCAGCTTAGACACAGGGGGCACTGAAGCTTTCTTT
CDR3 protein: CASSLDTGGTEAFF
V gene: TRBV5-4
D gene: TRBD1
J gene: TRBJ1-1
clone size: .

CDR3 DNA: TGTGCCAGCAGCCGAAGTGGGGCTAGCGGGAGTTACAATGAGCAGTTCTTC
CDR3 protein: CASSRSGASGSYNEQFF
V gene: TRBV7-8
D gene: TRBD2
J gene: TRBJ2-1
clone size: .

CDR3 DNA: TGTGCCAGCAGCCCGACAGGGGCCCGTTTCCAAGAGACCCAGTACTTC
CDR3 protein: CASSPTGARFQETQYF
V gene: TRBV6-6
D gene: TRBD1
J gene: TRBJ2-5
clone size: .

CDR3 DNA: TGTGCCAGCAGCTTGTCAGGAAATGAGCAGTTCTTC
CDR3 protein: CASSLSGNEQFF
V gene: TRBV7-8
D gene: .
J gene: TRBJ2-1
clone size: .

CDR3 DNA: TGTGCCAGCAGCACCAAGACTCGGACAGGGGGGACTTCAGGAAACACCATATATTTT
CDR3 protein: CASSTKTRTGGTSGNTIYF
V gene: TRBV7-8
D gene: TRBD1
J gene: TRBJ1-3
clone size: .

CDR3 DNA: TGCAGCGTTGAAGTAGAGTTATATGGCTACACCTTC
CDR3 protein: CSVEVELYGYTF
V gene: TRBV29-1
D gene: .
J gene: TRBJ1-2
clone size: .